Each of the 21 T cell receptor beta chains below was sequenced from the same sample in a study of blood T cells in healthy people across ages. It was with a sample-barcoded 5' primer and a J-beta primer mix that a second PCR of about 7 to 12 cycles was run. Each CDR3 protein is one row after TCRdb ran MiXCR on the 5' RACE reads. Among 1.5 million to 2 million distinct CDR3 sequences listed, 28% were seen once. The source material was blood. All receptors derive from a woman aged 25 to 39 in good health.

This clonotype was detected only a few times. The CDR3 nucleotides read TGTGCCAGCAGCCTCCGGACAGTTAATGAAAAACTGTTTTTT. It specifies CASSLRTVNEKLFF. V gene TRBV11-2 combines with J gene TRBJ1-4, with D perhaps matching TRBD1 (6 bases). Germline assignment: CDR1 SGHAT and CDR2 FQNNGV. This CDR3 is built from 14 residues. V was cut by 5 bases and J by 4 bases, with 11 bases left in between.

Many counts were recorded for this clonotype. The CDR3 DNA follows: TGTGCCAGCAGCCTTAATGGGGAATCCGAGCAGTACTTC. It codes for CASSLNGESEQYF. The chain employs TRBV5-8 and TRBJ2-5; D gene ambiguous. The J call may be in error: the DNA end matches TRBJ2-7 better. CDR1 is SGHTS, CDR2 YDEGEE, per germline. The CDR3 consists of 13 residues.

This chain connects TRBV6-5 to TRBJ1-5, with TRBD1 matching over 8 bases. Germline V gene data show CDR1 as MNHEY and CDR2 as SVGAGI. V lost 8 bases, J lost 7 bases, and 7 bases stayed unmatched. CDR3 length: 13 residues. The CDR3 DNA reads TGTGCCAGCGCCTCAGGGGGCGGCCAGCCCCAGCATTTT. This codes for CASASGGGQPQHF.

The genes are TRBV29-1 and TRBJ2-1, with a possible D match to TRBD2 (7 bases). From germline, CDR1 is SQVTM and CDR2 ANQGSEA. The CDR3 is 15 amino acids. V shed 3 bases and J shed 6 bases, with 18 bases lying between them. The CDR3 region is CSVERLVGGLNEQFF. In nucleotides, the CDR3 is TGCAGCGTTGAGAGACTAGTGGGGGGGCTCAATGAGCAGTTCTTC.

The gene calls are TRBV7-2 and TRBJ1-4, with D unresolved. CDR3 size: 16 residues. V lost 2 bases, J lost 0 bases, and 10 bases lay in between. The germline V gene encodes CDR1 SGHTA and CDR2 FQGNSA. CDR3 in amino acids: CASSLWAVATNEKLFF. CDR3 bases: TGTGCCAGCAGCTTATGGGCAGTTGCAACTAATGAAAAACTGTTTTTT.

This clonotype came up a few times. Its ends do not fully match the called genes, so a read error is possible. The CDR3 loop reads CVSSSVGGGANVLTF. The CDR3 coding sequence is TGTGTCAGCAGTTCCGTGGGAGGAGGGGCCAACGTCCTGACTTTC. The rearrangement joins TRBV6-5 to TRBJ2-6; D possibly corresponds to TRBD2 (6 bases). Germline V gene lookup returns CDR1 MNHEY and CDR2 SVGAGI. The CDR3 has 15 amino acids.

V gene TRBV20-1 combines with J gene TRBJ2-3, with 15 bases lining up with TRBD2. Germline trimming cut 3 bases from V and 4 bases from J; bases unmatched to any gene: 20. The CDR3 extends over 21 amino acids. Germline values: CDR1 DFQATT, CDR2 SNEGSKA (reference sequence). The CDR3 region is CSASEPGPGLAGGWGPDTQYF. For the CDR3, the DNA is TGCAGTGCTAGTGAGCCAGGGCCGGGACTAGCGGGAGGCTGGGGGCCAGATACGCAGTATTTT.

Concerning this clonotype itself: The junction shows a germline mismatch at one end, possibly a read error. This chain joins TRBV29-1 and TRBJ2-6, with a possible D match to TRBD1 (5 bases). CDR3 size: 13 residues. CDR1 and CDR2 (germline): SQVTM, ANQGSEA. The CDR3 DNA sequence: TGCAGCACCATCAGCTCTGGGGCCAACGTCCCGACTTTC. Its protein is CSTISSGANVPTF.

The CDR3 spells CAISGGPGTSGSTDTQYF. The DNA of the CDR3 is TGTGCCATCAGTGGGGGTCCCGGGACTAGCGGGAGCACAGATACGCAGTATTTT. This rearrangement joins TRBV10-3 to TRBJ2-3, with 12 nucleotides matching TRBD2. The CDR3 covers 18 residues. Germline CDR1 ENHRY, CDR2 SYGVKD. With V trimmed by 4 bases and J by 0 bases, 8 bases remained unmatched.

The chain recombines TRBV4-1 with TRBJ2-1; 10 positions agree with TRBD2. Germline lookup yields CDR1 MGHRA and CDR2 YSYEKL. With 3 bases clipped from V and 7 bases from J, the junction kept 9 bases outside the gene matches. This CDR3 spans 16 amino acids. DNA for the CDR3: TGCGCCAGCAGCCACCCCACTAGCGGGGTTTGGAATGAGCAGTTCTTC. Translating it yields CASSHPTSGVWNEQFF.

Here the CDR3 DNA reads TGCAGTGCCCATACAGGCGGTTCGCAGTTCTTC. This codes for CSAHTGGSQFF. The chain uses TRBV20-1 and TRBJ2-1, with D tentatively TRBD1 (5 bases). CDR3 length: 11 amino acids. The V end was cut by 6 bases, the J end by 12 bases, with 15 bases between. Germline V lookup: CDR1 DFQATT, CDR2 SNEGSKA (reference sequence).

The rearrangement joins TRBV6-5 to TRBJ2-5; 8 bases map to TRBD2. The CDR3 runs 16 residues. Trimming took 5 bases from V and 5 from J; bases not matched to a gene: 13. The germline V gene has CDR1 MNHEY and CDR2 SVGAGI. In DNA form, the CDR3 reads TGTGCCAGCAGTCCCCGGGGAGCGGGAGTACTGGAGACCCAGTACTTC. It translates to CASSPRGAGVLETQYF.

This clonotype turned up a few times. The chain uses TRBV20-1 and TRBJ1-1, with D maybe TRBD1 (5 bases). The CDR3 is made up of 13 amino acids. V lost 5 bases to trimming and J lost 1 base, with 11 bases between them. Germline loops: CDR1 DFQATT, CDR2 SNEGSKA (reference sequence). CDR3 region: CSAPGGWNTEAFF. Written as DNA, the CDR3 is TGCAGTGCTCCGGGGGGTTGGAACACTGAAGCTTTCTTT.

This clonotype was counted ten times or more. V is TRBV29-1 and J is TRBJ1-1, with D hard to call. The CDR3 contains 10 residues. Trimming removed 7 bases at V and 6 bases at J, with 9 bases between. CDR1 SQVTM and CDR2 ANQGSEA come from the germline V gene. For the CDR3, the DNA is TGCAGCGCCGGGTCTTCTGAAGCTTTCTTT. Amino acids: CSAGSSEAFF.

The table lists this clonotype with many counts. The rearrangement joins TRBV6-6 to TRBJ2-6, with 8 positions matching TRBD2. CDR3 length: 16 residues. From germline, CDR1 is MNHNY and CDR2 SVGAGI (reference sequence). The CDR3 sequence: CVISYSGSSGANVLTF. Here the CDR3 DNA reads TGTGTCATCAGTTACAGCGGGAGCTCTGGGGCCAACGTCCTGACTTTC.

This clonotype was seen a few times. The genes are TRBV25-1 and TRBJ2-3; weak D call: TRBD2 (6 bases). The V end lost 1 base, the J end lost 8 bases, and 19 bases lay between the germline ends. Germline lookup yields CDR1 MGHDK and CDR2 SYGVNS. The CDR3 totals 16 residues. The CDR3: CASSESEDGTWGTQYF. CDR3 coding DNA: TGTGCCAGCAGTGAATCCGAGGACGGGACTTGGGGTACGCAGTATTTT.

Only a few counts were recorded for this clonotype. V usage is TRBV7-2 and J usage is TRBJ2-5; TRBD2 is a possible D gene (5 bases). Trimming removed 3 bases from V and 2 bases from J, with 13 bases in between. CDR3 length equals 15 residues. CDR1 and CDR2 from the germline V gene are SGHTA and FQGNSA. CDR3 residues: CASSLAGRAQETQYF. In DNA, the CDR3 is TGTGCCAGCAGCTTGGCCGGGCGGGCACAAGAGACCCAGTACTTC.

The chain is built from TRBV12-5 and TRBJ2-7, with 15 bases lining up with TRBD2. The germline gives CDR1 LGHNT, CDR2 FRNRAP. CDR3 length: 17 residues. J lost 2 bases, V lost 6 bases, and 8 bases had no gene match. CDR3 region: CASGPPGLAGGPYEQYF. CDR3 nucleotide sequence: TGTGCTAGTGGCCCTCCGGGACTAGCGGGAGGACCCTACGAGCAGTACTTC.

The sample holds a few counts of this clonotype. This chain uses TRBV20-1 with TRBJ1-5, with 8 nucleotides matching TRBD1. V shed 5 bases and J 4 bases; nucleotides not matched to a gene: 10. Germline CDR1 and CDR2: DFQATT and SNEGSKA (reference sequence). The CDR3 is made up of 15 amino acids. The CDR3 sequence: CSAGTGTGGNQPQHF. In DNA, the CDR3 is TGCAGTGCTGGAACCGGGACAGGAGGGAATCAGCCCCAGCATTTT.

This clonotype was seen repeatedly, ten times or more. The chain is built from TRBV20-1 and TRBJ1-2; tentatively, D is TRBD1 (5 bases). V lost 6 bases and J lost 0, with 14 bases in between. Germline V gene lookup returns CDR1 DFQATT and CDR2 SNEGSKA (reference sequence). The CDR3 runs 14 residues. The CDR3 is CSAPVGLTNYGYTF. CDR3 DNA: TGCAGTGCCCCCGTGGGACTCACTAACTATGGCTACACCTTC.

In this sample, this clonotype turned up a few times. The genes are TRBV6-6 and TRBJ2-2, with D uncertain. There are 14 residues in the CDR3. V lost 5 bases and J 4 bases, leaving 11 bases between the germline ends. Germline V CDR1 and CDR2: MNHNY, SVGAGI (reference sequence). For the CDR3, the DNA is TGTGCCAGCAGTACGCCCCAGCCCACCGGGGAGCTGTTTTTT. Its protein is CASSTPQPTGELFF.